Presented here are 30 T cell receptor beta chains from one specimen sequenced in a study of blood T cell repertoires in COVID-19 (dated by TCRdb to 2020 to 2022). Receptor libraries were prepared by the immunoSEQ multiplex PCR assay. Held by TCRdb, this immuneACCESS table contains in-frame sequences only and omits some clones. Under half of the omission traces to an unresolved V gene where checked; the cause of the rest is unknown. This sample has some 170,000 clones in its table, and roughly nine tenths of those were observed once. The ten top clones hold over 15% of the sample. Sequencing was carried out using peripheral blood. These receptors originate from a man aged 55 to 70 with active or convalescent COVID-19.

The gene calls are TRBV5-1 and TRBJ2-2; D might be TRBD2 (5 bases). Germline V gene sequence: CDR1 SGHRS, CDR2 YFSETQ. V dropped 4 bases and J dropped 1 base, with 14 bases sitting between them. The CDR3 runs to 16 residues. CDR3 nucleotide sequence: TGCGCCAGCAGCCCCCGGGGAAGGCGGAACACCGGGGAGCTGTTTTTT. Amino acid sequence: CASSPRGRRNTGELFF.

This clone appeared a single time. The chain couples TRBV29-1 to TRBJ1-1, with 7 bases identical to TRBD1. Germline loops: CDR1 SQVTM, CDR2 ANQGSEA. V was clipped by 7 bases and J by 1 base; unmatched bases: 6. The CDR3 contains 13 residues. DNA for the CDR3: TGCAGCGGCCGGACAGGCCCGAACACTGAAGCTTTCTTT. It translates to CSGRTGPNTEAFF.

The genes are TRBV18 and TRBJ1-4; tentative D call: TRBD1 (6 bases). The V and J ends lost 0 bases and 0 bases respectively, with 11 bases between them. The CDR3 runs 17 residues. Germline V gene lookup returns CDR1 KGHSH and CDR2 LQKENI. The CDR3 spells CASSPPLQGTTNEKLFF. CDR3 nucleotide sequence: TGTGCCAGCTCACCACCGTTACAGGGAACAACTAATGAAAAACTGTTTTTT.

V is TRBV19 and J is TRBJ1-6; possible D gene TRBD1, 6 bases. The CDR3 runs to 18 residues. Trimming shortened V by 5 bases and J by 0 bases, and 17 bases separated the two germline ends. Germline lookup yields CDR1 LNHDA and CDR2 SQIVND (reference sequence). CDR3 sequence: CASSSRGQIFSYNSPLHF. CDR3 DNA: TGTGCCAGTAGTTCCAGAGGACAGATCTTCTCCTATAATTCACCCCTCCACTTT.

This clone was seen a single time. Sequence at one end of the junction differs from germline and may be a read error. Written as DNA, the CDR3 is TGTGCCAGCAGTCAAGCGGGAGGGCCCGCAGATACGCAGTATTTT. As protein: CASSQAGGPADTQYF. The V gene is TRBV6-1, the J gene TRBJ2-3; 10 bases align to TRBD2. The CDR3 contains 15 residues. Germline CDR1 reads MNHNS; CDR2 reads SASEGT.

This chain connects TRBV19 to TRBJ2-1; D unresolved. V gave up 8 bases and J gave up 9 bases, with 32 bases separating them. CDR3 length: 18 residues. Germline CDR1 LNHDA, CDR2 SQIVND (reference sequence). Here the CDR3 DNA reads TGTGCCAGTTCCGTCGTTATTACTCGGGTTTCGATGGCATTTGAGCAGTTCTTC. This encodes CASSVVITRVSMAFEQFF. Full variable domain (remainder filled in from reference TRBV19 and TRBJ2-1): DGGITQSPKYLFRKEGQNVTLSCEQNLNHDAMYWYRQDPGQGLRLIYYSQIVNDFQKGDIAEGYSVSREKKESFPLTVTSAQKNPTAFYLCASSVVITRVSMAFEQFFGPGTRLTVL.

The V call is TRBV6-4, the J call TRBJ1-2; D unclear. V was shortened by 6 bases and J by 0 bases, with 11 bases between the two germline ends. CDR1 MRHNA and CDR2 SNTAGT come from the germline V gene. The CDR3 is 14 amino acids. The CDR3 DNA reads TGTGCCAGCAGCGAAAAGAGCCCTAACTATGGCTACACCTTC. Its translation is CASSEKSPNYGYTF.

V is TRBV5-1 and J is TRBJ2-3; no reliable D call. Trimming took 7 bases from V and 2 from J, leaving 11 bases between them. CDR1 is SGHRS, CDR2 YFSETQ, per germline. The CDR3 is 13 amino acids. DNA of the CDR3: TGCGCCAGCTCAGACTTGTCCACAGATACGCAGTATTTT. Protein: CASSDLSTDTQYF.

The genes are TRBV18 and TRBJ2-1; 11 nucleotides agree with TRBD1. The V gene end was trimmed by 2 bases and the J gene end by 5 bases; junction bases not matched to a gene: 23. Germline lookup yields CDR1 KGHSH and CDR2 LQKENI. CDR3 size: 22 residues. The CDR3 region is CASSPWARDRGVSASRHNEQFF. DNA of the CDR3: TGTGCCAGCTCACCATGGGCCCGGGACAGGGGGGTGTCTGCTTCACGCCACAATGAGCAGTTCTTC.

V gene TRBV2 combines with J gene TRBJ1-6; D is undetermined. The CDR3 consists of 13 residues. Germline V gene sequence: CDR1 SNHLY, CDR2 FYNNEI. Trimming left V 5 bases short and J 14 bases short, with 16 bases between. The CDR3 DNA reads as TGTGCCAGCAGTCCCAACTCGGAGGGTTCCCTCCACTTT. Translating gives CASSPNSEGSLHF.

The J gene is TRBJ2-1, the V gene TRBV7-9; either TRBD1 or TRBD2 may supply D (6 bases each). The CDR3 sequence is 16 residues long. Germline values: CDR1 SEHNR, CDR2 FQNEAQ (reference sequence). Trimming took off 7 bases at V and 5 bases at J, with 21 bases between the two ends. For the CDR3, the DNA is TGTGCCAGCACCGGGGGTATATTTGGACAGCACAATGAGCAGTTCTTC. Protein sequence: CASTGGIFGQHNEQFF.

V is TRBV12-3 or TRBV12-4 and J is TRBJ1-1; no clear D gene. The CDR3 is 13 residues long. The germline V and J ends were trimmed by 7 bases and 6 bases, with 15 bases remaining between them. The CDR3 DNA sequence: TGTGCCAGCACCCTTCACCTCCCGGCTGAAGCTTTCTTT. Translation: CASTLHLPAEAFF.

The chain couples TRBV6-6 to TRBJ2-3; TRBD2 aligns across 14 bases. The CDR3 length is 16 residues. Germline CDR1 MNHNY, CDR2 SVGAGI (reference sequence). Trimming removed 5 bases from V and 1 base from J; junction bases left unmatched: 2. CDR3 nucleotide sequence: TGTGCCAGCAGTGGGACTAGCGGGGGAGGCACAGATACGCAGTATTTT. Its translation: CASSGTSGGGTDTQYF.

The chain combines TRBV10-3 with TRBJ2-2, with a tentative D call TRBD2 (5 bases). From germline, CDR1 is ENHRY and CDR2 SYGVKD. Trimming shortened V by 2 bases and J by 6 bases, and 7 bases separated the two germline ends. The CDR3 is 13 amino acids. The CDR3 region has the DNA TGTGCCATCAGTGAGCGAGGGCCCGGGGAGCTGTTTTTT. It specifies CAISERGPGELFF.

This chain links TRBV7-2 with TRBJ2-3; D may be TRBD2 (6 bases). V shed 5 bases and J shed 0 bases, with 18 bases lying between them. The CDR3 runs 17 residues. Germline lookup yields CDR1 SGHTA and CDR2 FQGNSA. CDR3 sequence reads: CASSRQLARGSTDTQYF. CDR3 nucleotides: TGTGCCAGCAGCCGCCAACTAGCCCGGGGAAGCACAGATACGCAGTATTTT.

V usage is TRBV7-9 and J usage is TRBJ1-6; 7 bases agree with TRBD1. CDR3 length: 11 amino acids. Germline-derived CDR1 and CDR2 are SEHNR and FQNEAQ (reference sequence). The CDR3 bases are TGTTCTACAGGGGCGGATTCACCCCTCCACTTT. This encodes CSTGADSPLHF.

V usage is TRBV27 and J usage is TRBJ1-2; TRBD1 is a possible D gene (6 bases). This CDR3 region has 14 residues. Trimming pared 1 base from V and 5 bases from J, leaving 11 bases between. The V gene's germline CDR1 is MNHEY and CDR2 SMNVEV (reference sequence). The CDR3 sequence is CASSLYGGRYGYTF. For the CDR3, the DNA is TGTGCCAGCAGTTTATATGGGGGCAGATATGGCTACACCTTC.

This clone has only one observation. The chain employs TRBV7-9 and TRBJ1-2, with TRBD1 as a possible D gene (6 bases). This CDR3 comprises 14 residues. Deletions cut 2 bases from V and 1 base from J, with 8 bases between. Germline CDR1 is SEHNR and CDR2 is FQNEAQ (reference sequence). The CDR3 DNA reads as TGTGCCAGCAGCTTAACAGGGAGTAACTATGGCTACACCTTC. Amino acids: CASSLTGSNYGYTF.

The CDR3: CASSANLRTLALRATQYF. The CDR3 region has the DNA TGTGCCAGCAGTGCGAACCTGAGGACCCTAGCTCTCCGCGCTACGCAGTATTTT. The V and J genes are TRBV6-1 and TRBJ2-3; D might be TRBD2 (5 bases). Germline lookup yields CDR1 MNHNS and CDR2 SASEGT. V dropped 4 bases and J dropped 8 bases, with 28 bases sitting between them. The CDR3 consists of 18 residues.

The V call is TRBV27, the J call TRBJ1-1; D unclear. The CDR3 spans 14 residues. Germline V gene data show CDR1 as MNHEY and CDR2 as SMNVEV (reference sequence). V was trimmed by 1 base and J by 6 bases, leaving 12 bases between them. Here the CDR3 DNA reads TGTGCCAGCAGTTTATACCGGCAGGTAGCTGAAGCTTTCTTT. It yields the protein CASSLYRQVAEAFF.

The V gene is TRBV19, the J gene TRBJ2-7, with D perhaps matching TRBD1 (6 bases). The V end lost 10 bases, the J end lost 2 bases, and 15 bases lay between the germline ends. Germline-derived CDR1 and CDR2 are LNHDA and SQIVND (reference sequence). This CDR3 is built from 13 residues. CDR3 region: CAISQGPTYEQYF. CDR3 bases: TGTGCCATCTCACAGGGTCCCACCTACGAGCAGTACTTC. Complete variable domain (other parts from reference TRBV19 and TRBJ2-7): DGGITQSPKYLFRKEGQNVTLSCEQNLNHDAMYWYRQDPGQGLRLIYYSQIVNDFQKGDIAEGYSVSREKKESFPLTVTSAQKNPTAFYLCAISQGPTYEQYFGPGTRLTVT.

The CDR3 loop is CSVDSTGAGTEAFF. The CDR3 DNA reads TGCAGCGTTGACAGTACAGGGGCGGGGACTGAAGCTTTCTTT. The chain is built from TRBV29-1 and TRBJ1-1, with 7 bases aligning to TRBD1. Germline trimming cut 3 bases from V and 5 bases from J; bases unmatched to any gene: 9. The CDR3 runs to 14 residues. Per the germline V gene, CDR1 is SQVTM and CDR2 is ANQGSEA. The full variable domain, completed using reference TRBV29-1 and TRBJ1-1, is SAVISQKPSRDICQRGTSLTIQCQVDSQVTMMFWYRQQPGQSLTLIATANQGSEATYESGFVIDKFPISRPNLTFSTLTVSNMSPEDSSIYLCSVDSTGAGTEAFFGQGTRLTVV.

This chain joins TRBV19 and TRBJ2-3; a possible D gene is TRBD2 (5 bases). This CDR3 region has 16 residues. Germline CDR1 reads LNHDA; CDR2 reads SQIVND (reference sequence). The V gene lost 4 bases and the J gene lost 2 bases, with 16 bases spanning the gap. CDR3: CASSNGLNVITDTQYF. The DNA of the CDR3 is TGTGCCAGTAGTAATGGACTCAACGTCATCACAGATACGCAGTATTTT.

Worth noting for this clone: At one end the junction does not follow the germline gene, possibly because of a read error. The CDR3 bases are TGTGCCAGCAGCGTATCTTCTAGCGGGGGGGCCGGGGTCTTC. It yields the protein CASSVSSSGGAGVF. The chain links TRBV9 to TRBJ2-1, with TRBD2 matching 12 bases. Germline-derived CDR1 and CDR2 are SGDLS and YYNGEE. CDR3 length equals 14 residues.

In its sample, this clone was seen once. The rearrangement joins TRBV20-1 to TRBJ1-1, with D tentatively TRBD1 (6 bases). This CDR3 region has 10 residues. Trimming removed 7 bases at V and 7 bases at J, with 10 bases between. In germline, CDR1 is DFQATT, CDR2 SNEGSKA (reference sequence). The CDR3 region has the DNA TGCAGTGGAATCAGGGGTGAAGCTTTCTTT. Translating it yields CSGIRGEAFF.

The chain carries TRBV11-2 and TRBJ2-4; 7 nucleotides align to TRBD2. V lost 5 bases, J lost 3 bases, and 7 bases stayed unmatched. CDR1 and CDR2 from the germline V gene are SGHAT and FQNNGV. This CDR3 is 15 amino acids long. The CDR3 spells CASSRGVLGKNIQYF. For the CDR3, the DNA is TGTGCCAGCAGCCGGGGGGTTTTGGGCAAAAACATTCAGTACTTC.

V gene TRBV5-1 combines with J gene TRBJ2-3; 9 bases fit TRBD1. Germline loops: CDR1 SGHRS, CDR2 YFSETQ. The V and J ends lost 4 bases and 5 bases, in that order; junction bases with no gene match: 11. This CDR3 comprises 16 residues. This CDR3 is CASSPGTGRAGDTQYF. The CDR3 DNA reads TGCGCCAGCAGCCCCGGGACAGGGCGCGCGGGAGATACGCAGTATTTT.

V and J are TRBV7-8 and TRBJ1-2; TRBD1 agrees at 7 bases. The CDR3 is made up of 15 amino acids. V was clipped by 4 bases and J by 0 bases; unmatched bases: 5. CDR1 and CDR2 from the germline V gene are SGHVS and FQNEAQ. Written as DNA, the CDR3 is TGTGCCAGCAGCTCGGCAGGGGGAACTAACTATGGCTACACCTTC. It encodes CASSSAGGTNYGYTF.

The chain recombines TRBV27 with TRBJ1-1, with TRBD1 matching over 7 bases. There are 14 residues in the CDR3. V lost 6 bases and J lost 0; bases outside the gene matches: 4. CDR1 MNHEY and CDR2 SMNVEV come from the germline V gene (reference sequence). CDR3 residues: CASSLRGMNTEAFF. The DNA of the CDR3 is TGTGCCAGCAGCCTCAGGGGGATGAACACTGAAGCTTTCTTT.

This chain joins TRBV7-7 and TRBJ2-1; TRBD2 matches 8 bases. Germline-derived CDR1 and CDR2 are SSHAT and FNYEAQ (reference sequence). Germline trimming cut 0 bases from V and 7 bases from J; bases unmatched to any gene: 11. The CDR3 length is 17 residues. The CDR3 sequence: CASSLASGDGFRNEQFF. The CDR3 region has the DNA TGTGCCAGCAGCTTAGCTAGCGGGGACGGTTTTCGGAATGAGCAGTTCTTC.